This T cell receptor beta chain was recorded in a study of PD-1 blockade in classical Hodgkin lymphoma. Sequencing was performed with immunoSEQ multiplex PCR; in TCRdb, only in-frame clones are kept and a portion is missing. Here the sample spans under 30,000 clones, approximately 86% being singletons. Time point of the sample: cycle 4 day 1 (C4D1), after six to seven weeks of nivolumab. Each patient experienced a relapse that followed autologous stem cell transplantation, and brentuximab vedotin exposure varied. CD4+ T cells were purified from thawed PBMCs by negative selection. Worth noting for this clone: Its specificity is unknown.

Findings of the study overall: CD4+ TCR diversity, unlike CD8+, climbed significantly by C4D1.

CDR1 is KGHSH and CDR2 is LQKENI in the germline V gene. CDR3 length: 15 residues. V gave up 6 bases and J gave up 1 base; unmatched junction bases: 5. Sample: CD4+ T cells from blood, taken before the fourth cycle of nivolumab. The receptor was isolated from a human donor with classical Hodgkin lymphoma. The gene calls are TRBV18 and TRBJ2-7; 11 positions match TRBD2. CDR3 sequence: CASSPGTSGSYEQYF. The CDR3 region has the DNA TGTGCCAGCTCCCCAGGGACTAGCGGATCCTACGAGCAGTACTTC.